The 20 T cell receptor beta chains given below trace back to one sample, sequenced in a study of blood T cell repertoires in COVID-19. TCRdb keeps only in-frame clones here, not all; method: immunoSEQ multiplex PCR. The sample has fewer than 200,000 clones, roughly 86% seen once; the top ten hold roughly 2.6%. The sample consisted of peripheral blood. The source of these receptors is a man aged 40-50 years with active or convalescent COVID-19.

V and J are TRBV19 and TRBJ1-2; TRBD1 aligns across 7 bases. J lost 3 bases, V lost 4 bases, and 2 bases had no gene match. This CDR3 is built from 13 residues. Germline V gives CDR1 LNHDA, CDR2 SQIVND (reference sequence). CDR3 in amino acids: CASSTQGDYGYTF. The CDR3 coding sequence is TGTGCCAGTAGTACCCAGGGGGACTATGGCTACACCTTC.

This sequence joins TRBV24-1 and TRBJ2-7, with a weak D call TRBD1 (5 bases). This CDR3 has 16 residues. CDR1 and CDR2 (germline): KGHDR, SFDVKD. Trimming took off 5 bases at V and 1 base at J, with 17 bases between the two ends. CDR3 residues: CATSANAGPDSYEQYF. CDR3 bases: TGTGCCACCAGTGCTAACGCAGGGCCGGATTCCTACGAGCAGTACTTC.

The rearrangement uses TRBV5-1 and TRBJ1-4; the D gene is possibly TRBD1 (6 bases). Germline assignment: CDR1 SGHRS and CDR2 YFSETQ. This CDR3 is 15 amino acids long. V was pared by 0 bases and J by 4 bases, with 10 bases between. DNA of the CDR3: TGCGCCAGCAGCTTGGTGGGCAGGGGTAATGAAAAACTGTTTTTT. Protein product: CASSLVGRGNEKLFF.

The rearrangement links TRBV18 to TRBJ1-1, with 7 positions matching TRBD1. V gave up 4 bases and J gave up 0 bases; unmatched junction bases: 8. Germline V CDR1 and CDR2: KGHSH, LQKENI. This CDR3 has 16 residues. Here the CDR3 DNA reads TGTGCCAGCTCACTTGGACAGGCTGCGATGAACACTGAAGCTTTCTTT. This encodes CASSLGQAAMNTEAFF. Combining the CDR3 with reference TRBV18 and TRBJ1-1 gives the whole variable domain NAGVMQNPRHLVRRRGQEARLRCSPMKGHSHVYWYRQLPEEGLKFMVYLQKENIIDESGMPKERFSAEFPKEGPSILRIQQVVRGDSAAYFCASSLGQAAMNTEAFFGQGTRLTVV.

V usage is TRBV7-9 and J usage is TRBJ1-2; the D gene is possibly TRBD1 (5 bases). This CDR3 region has 13 residues. Trimming took 8 bases from V and 7 from J, leaving 17 bases between them. Germline V gene lookup returns CDR1 SEHNR and CDR2 FQNEAQ (reference sequence). The CDR3 sequence: CASGSGGDLGYTF. As DNA, the CDR3 is TGTGCCAGCGGGTCGGGAGGGGACCTTGGCTACACCTTC.

The gene calls are TRBV19 and TRBJ2-7, with D possibly TRBD1 on 6 matching bases. CDR1 and CDR2 (germline): LNHDA, SQIVND (reference sequence). The CDR3 is made up of 15 amino acids. Trimming stripped 5 bases from V and 2 bases from J, with 16 bases between. CDR3 bases: TGTGCCAGTAGTGTGAAAACAGGGATTCCCTACGAGCAGTACTTC. Translated: CASSVKTGIPYEQYF.

This clone was recorded only once. Here the CDR3 reads CSVEDSMEEGDGYTF. The CDR3 region has the DNA TGCAGCGTTGAAGATTCAATGGAAGAGGGGGATGGCTACACCTTC. The rearrangement uses TRBV29-1 and TRBJ1-2, with D possibly being TRBD1 (6 bases). Germline lookup yields CDR1 SQVTM and CDR2 ANQGSEA. V lost 0 bases and J 6 bases, leaving 17 bases between the germline ends. The CDR3 contains 15 residues.

V is TRBV5-1 and J is TRBJ2-1; 7 bases align to TRBD2. Trimming took 4 bases from V and 5 from J; bases not matched to a gene: 6. This CDR3 comprises 14 residues. Germline lookup yields CDR1 SGHRS and CDR2 YFSETQ. The CDR3 DNA sequence: TGCGCCAGCAGCAAGAGAGCGGGGAACAATGAGCAGTTCTTC. Protein product: CASSKRAGNNEQFF.

The CDR3 protein is CASSVIKGGEQFF. DNA for the CDR3: TGTGCCAGCAGCGTAATAAAGGGAGGCGAGCAGTTCTTC. The V call is TRBV5-6, the J call TRBJ2-1; D might be TRBD2 (6 bases). This CDR3 contains 13 residues. V was clipped by 4 bases and J by 10 bases, with 15 bases between them. CDR1 is SGHDT and CDR2 is YYEEEE in the germline V gene. The whole variable domain, remainder taken from reference TRBV5-6 and TRBJ2-1, is DAGVTQSPTHLIKTRGQQVTLRCSPKSGHDTVSWYQQALGQGPQFIFQYYEEEERQRGNFPDRFSGHQFPNYSSELNVNALLLGDSALYLCASSVIKGGEQFFGPGTRLTVL.

This chain uses TRBV7-3 with TRBJ1-1; 10 nucleotides match TRBD1. J gave up 4 bases and V 5 bases, and 19 bases lay outside the gene matches. The V gene's germline CDR1 is SGHTA and CDR2 FQGTGA. The CDR3 totals 19 residues. In DNA form, the CDR3 reads TGTGCCAGCAGCCCTCTTCTGGGACAGGGGAGGGCTCATGGCACTGAAGCTTTCTTT. This encodes CASSPLLGQGRAHGTEAFF. The full variable domain, in which reference TRBV7-3 and TRBJ1-1 provide the parts outside the CDR3, is GAGVSQTPSNKVTEKGKYVELRCDPISGHTALYWYRQSLGQGPEFLIYFQGTGAADDSGLPNDRFFAVRPEGSVSTLKIQRTERGDSAVYLCASSPLLGQGRAHGTEAFFGQGTRLTVV.

The chain recombines TRBV12-3 or TRBV12-4 with TRBJ2-2, with unresolved D. The CDR3 totals 13 residues. Trimming took 10 bases from V and 4 from J, leaving 13 bases between them. CDR3 loop: CATSPTGTGELFF. The CDR3 DNA follows: TGTGCCACCTCCCCCACGGGCACCGGGGAGCTGTTTTTT.

The chain has TRBV9 and TRBJ1-2; possible D gene TRBD1, 6 bases. Looked up from germline, CDR1 is SGDLS and CDR2 is YYNGEE. Between the trimmed V and J ends, which lost 3 bases and 5 bases, there was a span of 14 bases. The CDR3 has 14 amino acids. The chain's CDR3 is CASSEDSSGYGYTF. CDR3 nucleotides: TGTGCCAGCAGCGAGGACAGCAGTGGGTATGGCTACACCTTC.

This clone was counted a few times. This chain joins TRBV5-5 and TRBJ2-2, with a weak D call TRBD1 (6 bases). This CDR3 is built from 13 residues. Trimming took off 1 base at V and 6 bases at J, with 7 bases between the two ends. Germline lookup yields CDR1 SGHKS and CDR2 YYEKEE (reference sequence). CDR3 in amino acids: CASSLTGSGELFF. The CDR3 bases are TGTGCCAGCAGCTTGACAGGGTCCGGGGAGCTGTTTTTT.

The rearrangement uses TRBV6-5 and TRBJ1-2; D unclear. In germline, CDR1 is MNHEY, CDR2 SVGAGI. The V end was cut by 9 bases, the J end by 0 bases, with 8 bases between. CDR3 length: 12 amino acids. The CDR3 protein is CASSRANYGYTF. The CDR3 DNA sequence: TGTGCCAGTTCCCGGGCTAACTATGGCTACACCTTC.

The sample holds a few counts of this clone. The V and J genes are TRBV4-3 and TRBJ1-2; D is perhaps TRBD1 (5 bases). The CDR3 sequence is 15 residues long. The ends were cut back, 1 base at V and 0 bases at J, with 9 bases in the middle. From germline, CDR1 is LGHNA and CDR2 YSLEER. The DNA of the CDR3 is TGCGCCAGCAGCCAAGGGATAGGGGCTAACTATGGCTACACCTTC. Translated: CASSQGIGANYGYTF.

The chain uses TRBV18 and TRBJ2-7, with 9 bases fitting TRBD1. Germline lookup yields CDR1 KGHSH and CDR2 LQKENI. J was trimmed by 1 base and V by 1 base; bases with no gene match: 2. The CDR3 runs to 15 residues. The CDR3 DNA follows: TGTGCCAGCTCACCACGACAGGGGGTTTCCTACGAGCAGTACTTC. Translation gives CASSPRQGVSYEQYF.

J is TRBJ1-1 and V is TRBV4-1; D is ambiguous. Between the trimmed V and J ends, which lost 3 bases and 0 bases, there was a span of 11 bases. This CDR3 contains 15 residues. Germline V gene sequence: CDR1 MGHRA, CDR2 YSYEKL. DNA of the CDR3: TGCGCCAGCAGCCACACCCCGGGAATGAACACTGAAGCTTTCTTT. Translation: CASSHTPGMNTEAFF.

J is TRBJ1-2 and V is TRBV7-2; 9 bases map to TRBD1. Trimming at V came to 5 bases and at J to 1 base, leaving 5 bases not matched to a gene. The CDR3 is made up of 15 amino acids. Germline CDR1 reads SGHTA; CDR2 reads FQGNSA. The CDR3 region has the DNA TGTGCCAGCAGCCCCTCGGGACAGGGTAACTATGGCTACACCTTC. Translating gives CASSPSGQGNYGYTF.

This chain links TRBV30 with TRBJ1-1, with D maybe TRBD1 (5 bases). Germline V lookup: CDR1 GTSNPN, CDR2 SVGIG (reference sequence). This CDR3 has 14 amino acids. Trimming removed 4 bases at V and 4 bases at J, with 16 bases between. The DNA for the CDR3 is TGTGCCTGGAAAGCTAAGGGGCTGGGCACTGAAGCTTTCTTT. Translating gives CAWKAKGLGTEAFF.

This clone appeared a few times. This sequence joins TRBV4-1 and TRBJ1-3, with D possibly being TRBD1 (6 bases). The germline gives CDR1 MGHRA, CDR2 YSYEKL. V was cut by 4 bases and J by 2 bases, with 12 bases left in between. The CDR3 contains 15 residues. The CDR3 loop is CASSPEGGPGNTIYF. CDR3 DNA sequence: TGCGCCAGCAGCCCCGAGGGGGGGCCTGGAAACACCATATATTTT.